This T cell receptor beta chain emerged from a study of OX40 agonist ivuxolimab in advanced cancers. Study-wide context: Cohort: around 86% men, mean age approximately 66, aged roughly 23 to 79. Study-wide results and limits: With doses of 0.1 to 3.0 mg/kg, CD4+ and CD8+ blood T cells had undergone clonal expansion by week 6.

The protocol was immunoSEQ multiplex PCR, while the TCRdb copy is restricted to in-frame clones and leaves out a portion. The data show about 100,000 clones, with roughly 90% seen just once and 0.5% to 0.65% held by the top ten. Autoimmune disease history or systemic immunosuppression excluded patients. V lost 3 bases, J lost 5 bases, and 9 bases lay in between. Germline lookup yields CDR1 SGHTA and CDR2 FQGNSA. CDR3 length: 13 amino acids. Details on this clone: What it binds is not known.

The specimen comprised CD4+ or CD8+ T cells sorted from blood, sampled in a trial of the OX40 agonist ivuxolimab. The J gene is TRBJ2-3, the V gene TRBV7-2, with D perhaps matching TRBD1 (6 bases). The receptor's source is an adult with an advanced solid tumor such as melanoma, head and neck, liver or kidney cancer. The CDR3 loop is CASSFQQGDTQYF. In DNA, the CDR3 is TGTGCCAGCAGCTTTCAACAGGGAGATACGCAGTATTTT.